This T cell receptor beta chain is from a study of early T cells in non-severe SARS-CoV-2 infection. Looking at the study overall: Sequencing input comprised bulk RNA from unsorted whole blood; chain pairing was not available.

Study-level results: Anti-spike CD8 specificities were favored by VDJdb matching, whose results missed private and CD4 specificities.

Germline V lookup: CDR1 SNHLY, CDR2 FYNNEI. The CDR3 loop spans 14 amino acids. About this clonotype: The antigen is undetermined. Given a much more abundant clone one base away, this may be a read error.

Individual cDNA molecules carried attached unique molecular identifiers. TCRdb reprocessed the 5' RACE reads with MiXCR, giving one entry per CDR3 protein. The sample contains around 99,000 distinct CDR3 sequences, approximately 12% of which appear only once. Material for sequencing was whole blood. The sequence was collected from an adult who was a healthcare worker with PCR-confirmed SARS-CoV-2 infection or an uninfected control (not recorded which). This chain connects TRBV2 to TRBJ1-5; D ambiguous. The CDR3 DNA is TGTGCCAGCAGAAGAAGTTATAGCAATCGGCCCCAGCATTTT. It translates to CASRRSYSNRPQHF.